The TCR beta chain described here comes from a study of beta chain features in type 1 diabetes. Study findings and constraints: TCRB CDR3s were moderately but significantly shorter in Type 1 diabetes patients in all four CD4+ subsets. For patients, the naive, central memory and Treg TCRB repertoires appeared more alike than for healthy donors.

Germline lookup yields CDR1 SGHRS and CDR2 YFSETQ. Unmatched junction bases numbered 2, after V lost 4 bases and J lost 9 bases. The CDR3 spans 13 residues. The whole isolated RNA underwent reverse transcription, so sequencing captured expressed TCRB transcripts. Repertoires were generated with immunoSEQ multiplex PCR, while TCRdb's copy carries only in-frame clones and drops some. The sample carries 150,000 or so clones, approximately 62% recorded once. On this clone: Its matching antigen is unknown.

The source is a man aged 25 to 40 with type 1 diabetes. J is TRBJ2-6 and V is TRBV5-1, with 9 bases lining up with TRBD1. Sequencing input: naive CD4+ T cells from blood. CDR3: CASSQGQGNVLTF. For the CDR3, the DNA is TGCGCCAGCAGCCAGGGACAGGGCAACGTCCTGACTTTC.